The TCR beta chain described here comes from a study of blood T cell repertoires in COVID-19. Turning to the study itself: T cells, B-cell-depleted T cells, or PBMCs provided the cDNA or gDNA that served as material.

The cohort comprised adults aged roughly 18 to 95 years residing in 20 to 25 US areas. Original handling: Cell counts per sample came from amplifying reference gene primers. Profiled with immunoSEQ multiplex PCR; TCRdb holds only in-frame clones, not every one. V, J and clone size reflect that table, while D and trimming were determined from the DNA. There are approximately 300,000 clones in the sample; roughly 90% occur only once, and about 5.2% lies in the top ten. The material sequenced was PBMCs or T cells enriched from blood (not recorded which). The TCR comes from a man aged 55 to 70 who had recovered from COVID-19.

The CDR3 coding sequence is TGCGCCAGCAGCTTGGCGTTAGAGCGGGAGTACGAGCAGTACTTC. Protein: CASSLALEREYEQYF. The chain joins TRBV5-1 to TRBJ2-7; 8 bases fit TRBD2. The CDR3 spans 15 residues. Losses at the gene ends were 0 bases for V and 4 bases for J; bases not matched to a gene: 6. Germline V CDR1 and CDR2: SGHRS, YFSETQ.